This TCR beta chain emerged from a study of blood T cell repertoires in COVID-19 (dated by TCRdb to the early 2020s). Turning to the overall study: The collaborator samples originated in the United States, Italy and Spain and spanned the acute and convalescent phases of COVID-19. The material from the prospective study consisted of cDNA or gDNA derived from T cells, B-cell-depleted T cells, or PBMCs. The dataset comprised deeply sampled blood TCRbeta repertoires from subjects exposed to, actively infected with, or recovered from COVID-19. The repertoires were released in a freely available public database meant as a resource for research on the immune response to SARS-CoV-2. The samples were drawn from the first 160 participants of the ongoing ImmuneRACE study and from 1,254 subjects provided by 6 global collaborators. Sample metadata almost always included a de-identified subject ID, COVID-19 status, age in years and sex. Where HLA class I and class II types were available, the types were taken from metadata supplied by the sample provider, not from assay-based typing.

General study outcomes and caveats: The amount of clinical and demographic metadata varied by source and participant and was provided uncurated.

Collaborating institutions collected whole blood in K2EDTA tubes following their own protocols. For TCRbeta analysis, collaborator samples were shipped as frozen whole blood, as isolated PBMCs, or as DNA extracted from either sample type. Compared with germline, V lacks 5 bases and J lacks 6 bases; bases without a gene match: 0. The CDR3 goes from the cysteine to the phenylalanine over 12 residues. The read is trimmed to its CDR3 DNA, 36 bases read in frame from base 1. The germline V gene encodes CDR1 GTSNPN and CDR2 SVGIG (reference sequence). Regarding this clone: It has no known antigen specificity. No clone much larger than this one lies a single base away; base qualities are absent.

TCRbeta CDR3 regions were amplified from genomic DNA using the immunoSEQ Assay, a bias-controlled multiplex PCR. Under the source paper's analysis protocol: Nucleated cell counts per sample were estimated from amplification of reference gene primers within the assay. To quantify the absolute abundance of each unique TCRbeta CDR3 rearrangement, sequence reads were collapsed and filtered. Productive Simpson clonality was computed per sample as the square root of Simpson's diversity index over productive rearrangements. Sourced from immuneACCESS, this table was stored by TCRdb with only in-frame sequences that have V and J called. A share of the clones is absent; for the studies checked, an unresolved V gene accounts for under half, and the remainder has no known explanation. V, J and clone size were drawn from that table, and D and trimming were deduced from the DNA. The table for this sample lists 85,000 to 100,000 clones; about nine tenths of them were counted only once. Together, the top ten hold 25% to 30% of the sample.

The sequence came from a man aged 50-60 years with active or convalescent COVID-19. This sequence uses TRBV30 and TRBJ2-3, with 12 bases aligning to TRBD2. Source material: peripheral blood. The CDR3 region reads CAWGTSGDTQYF. The DNA sequence is as follows: TGTGCCTGGGGGACTAGCGGGGATACGCAGTATTTT. The reference TRBV30 and TRBJ2-3 proteins fill in what lies around the CDR3, so the full variable domain reads SQTIHQWPATLVQPVGSPLSLECTVEGTSNPNLYWYRQAAGRGLQLLFYSVGIGQISSEVPQNLSASRPQDRQFILSSKKLLLSDSGFYLCAWGTSGDTQYFGPGTRLTVL.